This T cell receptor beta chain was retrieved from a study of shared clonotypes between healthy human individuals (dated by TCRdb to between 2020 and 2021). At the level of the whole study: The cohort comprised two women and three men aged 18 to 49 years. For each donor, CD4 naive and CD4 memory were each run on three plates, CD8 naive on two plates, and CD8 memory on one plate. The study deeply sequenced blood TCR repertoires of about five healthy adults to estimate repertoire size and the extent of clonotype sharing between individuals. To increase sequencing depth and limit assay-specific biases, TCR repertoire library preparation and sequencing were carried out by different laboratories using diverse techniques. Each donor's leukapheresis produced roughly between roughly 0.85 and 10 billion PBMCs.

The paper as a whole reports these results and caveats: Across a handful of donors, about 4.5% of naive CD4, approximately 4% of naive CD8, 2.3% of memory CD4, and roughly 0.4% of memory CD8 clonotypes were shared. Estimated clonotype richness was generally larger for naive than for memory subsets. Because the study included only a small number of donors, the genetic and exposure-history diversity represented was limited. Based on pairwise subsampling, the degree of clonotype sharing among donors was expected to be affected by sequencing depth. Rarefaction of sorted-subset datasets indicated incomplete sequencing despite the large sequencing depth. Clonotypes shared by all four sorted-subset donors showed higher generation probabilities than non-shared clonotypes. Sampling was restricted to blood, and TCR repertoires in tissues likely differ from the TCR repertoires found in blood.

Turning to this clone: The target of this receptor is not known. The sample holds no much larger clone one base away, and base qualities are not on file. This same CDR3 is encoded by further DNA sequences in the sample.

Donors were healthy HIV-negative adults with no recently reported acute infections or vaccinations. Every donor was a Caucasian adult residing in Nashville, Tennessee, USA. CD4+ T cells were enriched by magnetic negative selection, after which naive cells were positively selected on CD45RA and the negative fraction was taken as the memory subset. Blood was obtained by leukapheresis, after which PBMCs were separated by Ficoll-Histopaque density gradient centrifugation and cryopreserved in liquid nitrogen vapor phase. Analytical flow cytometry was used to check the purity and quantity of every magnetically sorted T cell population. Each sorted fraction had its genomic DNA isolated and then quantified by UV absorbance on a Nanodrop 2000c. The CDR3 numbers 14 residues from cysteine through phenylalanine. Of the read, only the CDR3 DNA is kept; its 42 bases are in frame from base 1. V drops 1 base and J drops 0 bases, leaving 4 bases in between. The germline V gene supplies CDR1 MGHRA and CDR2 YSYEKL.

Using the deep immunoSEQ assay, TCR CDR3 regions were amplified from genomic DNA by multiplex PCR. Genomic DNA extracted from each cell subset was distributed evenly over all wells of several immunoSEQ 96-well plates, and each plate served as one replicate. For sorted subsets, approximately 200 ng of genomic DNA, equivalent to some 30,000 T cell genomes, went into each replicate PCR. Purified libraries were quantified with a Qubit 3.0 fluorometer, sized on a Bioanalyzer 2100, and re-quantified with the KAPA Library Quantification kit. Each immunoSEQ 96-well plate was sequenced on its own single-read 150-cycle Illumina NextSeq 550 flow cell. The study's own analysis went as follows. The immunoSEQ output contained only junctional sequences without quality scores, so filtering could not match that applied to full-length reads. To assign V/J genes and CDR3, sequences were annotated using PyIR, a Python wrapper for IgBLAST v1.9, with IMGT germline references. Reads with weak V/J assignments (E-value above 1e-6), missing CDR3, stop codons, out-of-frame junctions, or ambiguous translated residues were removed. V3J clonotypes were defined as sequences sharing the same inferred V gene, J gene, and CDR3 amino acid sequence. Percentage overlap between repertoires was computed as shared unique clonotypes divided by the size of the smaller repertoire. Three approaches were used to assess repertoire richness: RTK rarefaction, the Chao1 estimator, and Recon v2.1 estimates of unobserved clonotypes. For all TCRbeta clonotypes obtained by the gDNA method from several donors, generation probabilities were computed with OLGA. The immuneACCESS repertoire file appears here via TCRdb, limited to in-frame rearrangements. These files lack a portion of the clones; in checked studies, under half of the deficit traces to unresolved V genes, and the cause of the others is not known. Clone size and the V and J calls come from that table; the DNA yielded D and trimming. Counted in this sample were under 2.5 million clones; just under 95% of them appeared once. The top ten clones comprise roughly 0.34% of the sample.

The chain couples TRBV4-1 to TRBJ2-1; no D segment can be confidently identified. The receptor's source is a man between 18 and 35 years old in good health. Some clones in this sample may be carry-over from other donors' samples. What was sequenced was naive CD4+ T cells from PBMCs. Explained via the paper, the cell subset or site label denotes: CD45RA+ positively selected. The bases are TGCGCCAGCAGCCAAGGCGGCTCCTACAATGAGCAGTTCTTC. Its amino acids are CASSQGGSYNEQFF.